The clone carrying this TCR beta chain has only a few counts. The data originate from a study of T cell repertoires in cytomegalovirus infection. Study details: An indication of both CMV infection and matching HLA type came from public TCR beta signatures.

This CDR3 comprises 17 residues. The V gene's germline CDR1 is SGHAT and CDR2 FQNNGV. Trimming left V 5 bases short and J 0 bases short, with 16 bases between. TCRdb processed the reads anew with MiXCR; each CDR3 protein has one entry. The sample records around 490,000 distinct CDR3 sequences, 26% being singletons. The receptor was isolated from a human donor in good health (CMV status not recorded). Some clones in this sample may be carry-over from other donors' samples. This sequence joins TRBV11-2 and TRBJ2-2, with D possibly TRBD2 on 5 matching bases. The sequencing input was PBMCs. In nucleotides, the CDR3 is TGTGCCAGCAGCACATCCCTTAGCGCCGCGAACACCGGGGAGCTGTTTTTT. Its translation: CASSTSLSAANTGELFF.